Listed here are 11 T cell receptor beta chains from one sample, sequenced in a study of shared clonotypes between healthy human individuals. Produced via immunoSEQ multiplex PCR; TCRdb's table is partial and in-frame only. The repertoire includes over 95,000 clones, roughly two thirds of them detected once, and about a quarter sits in the top ten. Material: memory CD8+ T cells sorted from blood. The subset here: CD45RO+ cells pooled with CCR7-negative TemRA cells. The receptor set was obtained from a woman aged 30 to 39 in good health.

This rearrangement joins TRBV5-1 to TRBJ2-5; TRBD2 matches 9 bases. CDR1 and CDR2 (germline): SGHRS, YFSETQ. Germline trimming cut 0 bases from V and 10 bases from J; bases unmatched to any gene: 10. This CDR3 comprises 15 residues. CDR3 DNA: TGCGCCAGCAGCTTGGCCGCTAGCGGGAAGGGGGACCAGTACTTC. Amino acid sequence: CASSLAASGKGDQYF.

The rearrangement uses TRBV5-1 and TRBJ2-2, with 9 bases aligning to TRBD1. There are 16 residues in the CDR3. CDR1 is SGHRS and CDR2 is YFSETQ in the germline V gene. V shed 0 bases, J shed 0 bases, and the junction held 0 bases outside the gene matches. The chain's CDR3 is CASSLGQGANTGELFF. DNA for the CDR3: TGCGCCAGCAGCTTGGGACAGGGGGCGAACACCGGGGAGCTGTTTTTT.

This chain uses TRBV25-1 with TRBJ2-3, with 8 bases lining up with TRBD2. Germline CDR1 reads MGHDK; CDR2 reads SYGVNS. The CDR3 runs to 17 residues. The ends lost 3 bases at V and 1 base at J; junction bases unmatched: 9. The CDR3 nucleotides are TGTGCCAGCAGTGATACTAGGCTAGCGGGTCGCACAGATACGCAGTATTTT. Protein sequence: CASSDTRLAGRTDTQYF.

The V call is TRBV7-9, the J call TRBJ2-3; D gene uncertain. The V gene's germline CDR1 is SEHNR and CDR2 FQNEAQ (reference sequence). CDR3 length equals 15 residues. Trimming removed 4 bases at V and 3 bases at J, with 14 bases between. CDR3 DNA sequence: TGTGCCAGCAGCTGGGGTAACCAACTTACAGATACGCAGTATTTT. It translates to CASSWGNQLTDTQYF.

This clone was observed a single time. The chain carries TRBV5-1 and TRBJ1-1; the D gene is possibly TRBD1 (5 bases). V dropped 3 bases and J dropped 3 bases, with 18 bases sitting between them. The CDR3 consists of 16 residues. Germline CDR1 reads SGHRS; CDR2 reads YFSETQ. CDR3 in amino acids: CASSWRVRTGDTEAFF. Written as DNA, the CDR3 is TGCGCCAGCAGCTGGAGGGTCAGAACGGGGGACACTGAAGCTTTCTTT.

This clone has more than one count but fewer than ten. The V call is TRBV2, the J call TRBJ2-3; 12 bases fit TRBD2. The CDR3 covers 13 residues. The V segment lost 8 bases and the J segment 4 bases; nucleotides outside the gene matches: 1. CDR1 and CDR2 (germline): SNHLY, FYNNEI. The CDR3 here is CASLAGGSDTQYF. CDR3 coding DNA: TGTGCCAGCCTAGCGGGAGGGTCAGATACGCAGTATTTT.

The CDR3: CASSSGLAGGNEQFF. In nucleotides, the CDR3 is TGCGCCAGCAGCTCGGGACTAGCGGGTGGCAATGAGCAGTTCTTC. V is TRBV5-1 and J is TRBJ2-1; 12 bases align to TRBD2. CDR3 length: 15 amino acids. In germline, CDR1 is SGHRS, CDR2 YFSETQ. V lost 3 bases to trimming and J lost 6 bases; unmatched junction nucleotides: 4.

This clone was seen more than once but under ten times. The rearrangement uses TRBV28 and TRBJ1-3, with unresolved D. The germline V gene encodes CDR1 MDHEN and CDR2 SYDVKM. The V end lost 5 bases, the J end lost 0 bases, and 14 bases lay between the germline ends. The CDR3 totals 16 residues. The CDR3 region has the DNA TGTGCCAGCAGTGCAGGCAGCGTTTACTCTGGAAACACCATATATTTT. Its translation: CASSAGSVYSGNTIYF.

This chain connects TRBV7-9 to TRBJ2-7, with 9 bases aligning to TRBD2. V lost 1 base to trimming and J lost 3 bases; unmatched junction nucleotides: 7. Germline V gene data show CDR1 as SEHNR and CDR2 as FQNEAQ (reference sequence). This CDR3 spans 16 amino acids. The CDR3 here is CASSLGVSGSSYEQYF. CDR3 coding DNA: TGTGCCAGCAGCTTAGGTGTTAGCGGGAGTAGCTACGAGCAGTACTTC.

This clone was observed a single time. The chain has TRBV28 and TRBJ2-4; no reliable D call. The germline gives CDR1 MDHEN, CDR2 SYDVKM. The V end was cut by 3 bases, the J end by 3 bases, with 12 bases between. CDR3 length equals 15 residues. CDR3 loop: CASSFQGLGKNIQYF. The CDR3 region has the DNA TGTGCCAGCAGTTTTCAAGGGCTGGGCAAAAACATTCAGTACTTC.

In its sample, this clone was seen a few times. This rearrangement joins TRBV7-9 to TRBJ1-2; 7 positions agree with TRBD1. Germline lookup yields CDR1 SEHNR and CDR2 FQNEAQ (reference sequence). V shed 4 bases and J 3 bases; nucleotides not matched to a gene: 2. The CDR3 length is 13 residues. The CDR3 protein is CASSWDSHYGYTF. CDR3 nucleotides: TGTGCCAGCAGCTGGGACAGTCACTATGGCTACACCTTC.